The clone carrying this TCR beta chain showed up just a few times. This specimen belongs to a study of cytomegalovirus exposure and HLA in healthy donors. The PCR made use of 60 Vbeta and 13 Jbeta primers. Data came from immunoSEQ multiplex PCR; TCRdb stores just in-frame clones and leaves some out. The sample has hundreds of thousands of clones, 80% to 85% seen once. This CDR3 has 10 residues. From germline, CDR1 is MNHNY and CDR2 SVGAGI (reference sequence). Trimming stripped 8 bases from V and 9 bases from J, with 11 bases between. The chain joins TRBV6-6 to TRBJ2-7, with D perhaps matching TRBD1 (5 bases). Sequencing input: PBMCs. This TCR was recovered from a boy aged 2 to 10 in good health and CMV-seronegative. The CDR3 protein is CASGAMGQYF. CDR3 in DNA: TGTGCCAGCGGGGCTATGGGGCAGTACTTC.